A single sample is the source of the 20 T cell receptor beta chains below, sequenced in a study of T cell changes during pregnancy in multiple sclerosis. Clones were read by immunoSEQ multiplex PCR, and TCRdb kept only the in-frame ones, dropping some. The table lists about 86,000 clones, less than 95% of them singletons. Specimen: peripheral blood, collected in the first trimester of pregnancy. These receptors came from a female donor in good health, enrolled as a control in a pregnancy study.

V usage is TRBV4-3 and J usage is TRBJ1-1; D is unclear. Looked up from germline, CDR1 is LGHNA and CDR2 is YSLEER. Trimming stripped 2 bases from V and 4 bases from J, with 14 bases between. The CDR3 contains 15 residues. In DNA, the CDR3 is TGCGCCAGCAGCCAAACCCTCGACCGGGGCACTGAAGCTTTCTTT. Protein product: CASSQTLDRGTEAFF.

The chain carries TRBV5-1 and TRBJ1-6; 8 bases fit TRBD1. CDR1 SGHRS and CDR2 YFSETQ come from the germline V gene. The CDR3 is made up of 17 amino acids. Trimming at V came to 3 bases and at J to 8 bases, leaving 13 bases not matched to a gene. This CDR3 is CASSSPQDRDPHSPLHF. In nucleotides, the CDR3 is TGCGCCAGCAGCTCCCCACAGGACAGGGATCCCCATTCACCCCTCCACTTT. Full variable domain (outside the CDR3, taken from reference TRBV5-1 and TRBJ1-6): KAGVTQTPRYLIKTRGQQVTLSCSPISGHRSVSWYQQTPGQGLQFLFEYFSETQRNKGNFPGRFSGRQFSNSRSEMNVSTLELGDSALYLCASSSPQDRDPHSPLHFGNGTRLTVT.

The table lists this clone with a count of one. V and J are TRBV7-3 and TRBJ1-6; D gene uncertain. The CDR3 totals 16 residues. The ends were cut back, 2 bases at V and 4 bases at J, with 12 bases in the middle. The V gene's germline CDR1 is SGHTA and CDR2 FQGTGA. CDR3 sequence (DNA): TGTGCCAGCAGCTTACCCCCGCAGGCTTATAATTCACCCCTCCACTTT. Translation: CASSLPPQAYNSPLHF.

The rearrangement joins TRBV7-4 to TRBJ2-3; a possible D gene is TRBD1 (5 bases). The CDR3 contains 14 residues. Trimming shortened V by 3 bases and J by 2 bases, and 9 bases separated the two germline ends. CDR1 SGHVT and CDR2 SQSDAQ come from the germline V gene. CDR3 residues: CASSFDSNTDTQYF. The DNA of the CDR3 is TGTGCCAGCAGCTTTGACAGTAACACAGATACGCAGTATTTT.

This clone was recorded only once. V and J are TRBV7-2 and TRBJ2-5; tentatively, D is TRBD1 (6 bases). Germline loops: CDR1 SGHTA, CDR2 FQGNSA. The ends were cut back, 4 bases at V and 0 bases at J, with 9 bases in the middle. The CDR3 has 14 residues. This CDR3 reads CASSSGQYQETQYF. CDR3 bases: TGTGCCAGCAGCTCAGGACAGTACCAAGAGACCCAGTACTTC.

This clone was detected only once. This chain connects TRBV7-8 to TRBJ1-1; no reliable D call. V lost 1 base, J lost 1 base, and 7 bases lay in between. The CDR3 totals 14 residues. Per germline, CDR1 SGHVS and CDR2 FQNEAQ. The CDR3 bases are TGTGCCAGCAGCTTAGAACAGACGAACACTGAAGCTTTCTTT. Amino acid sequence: CASSLEQTNTEAFF.

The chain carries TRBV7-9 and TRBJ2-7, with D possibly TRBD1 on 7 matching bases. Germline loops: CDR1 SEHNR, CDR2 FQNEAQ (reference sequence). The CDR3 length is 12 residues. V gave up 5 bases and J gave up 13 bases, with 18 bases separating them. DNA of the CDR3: TGTGCCAGCAGCCAGTCGCCAGGGGGGAACTACTTC. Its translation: CASSQSPGGNYF.

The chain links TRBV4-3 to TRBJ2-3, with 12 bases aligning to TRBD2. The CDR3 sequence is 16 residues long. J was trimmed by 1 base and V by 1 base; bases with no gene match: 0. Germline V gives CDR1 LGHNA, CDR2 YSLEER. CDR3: CASSQGLAGGTDTQYF. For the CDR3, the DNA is TGCGCCAGCAGCCAAGGACTAGCGGGGGGCACAGATACGCAGTATTTT.

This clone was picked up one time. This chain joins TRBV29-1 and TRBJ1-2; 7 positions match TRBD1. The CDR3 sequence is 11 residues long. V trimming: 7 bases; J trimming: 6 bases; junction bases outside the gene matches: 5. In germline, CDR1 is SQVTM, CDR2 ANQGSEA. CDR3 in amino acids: CSAETGNGYTF. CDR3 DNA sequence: TGCAGCGCTGAGACAGGGAATGGCTACACCTTC.

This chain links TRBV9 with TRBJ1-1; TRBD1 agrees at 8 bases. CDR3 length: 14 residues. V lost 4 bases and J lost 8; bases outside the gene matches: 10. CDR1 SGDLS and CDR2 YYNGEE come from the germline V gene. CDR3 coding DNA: TGTGCCAGCAGCCCACGGGACAGGTCAATCGAAGCTTTCTTT. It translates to CASSPRDRSIEAFF.

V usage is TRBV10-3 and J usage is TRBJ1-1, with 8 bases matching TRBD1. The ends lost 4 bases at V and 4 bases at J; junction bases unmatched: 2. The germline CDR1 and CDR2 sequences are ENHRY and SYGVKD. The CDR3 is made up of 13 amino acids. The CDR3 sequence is CAISVDRGTEAFF. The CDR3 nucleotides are TGTGCCATCAGTGTAGACAGGGGCACTGAAGCTTTCTTT.

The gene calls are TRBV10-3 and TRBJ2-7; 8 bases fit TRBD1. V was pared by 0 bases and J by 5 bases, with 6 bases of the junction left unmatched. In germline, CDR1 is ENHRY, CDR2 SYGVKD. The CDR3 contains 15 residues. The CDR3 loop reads CAISESRQGRNEQYF. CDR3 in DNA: TGTGCCATCAGTGAGTCGAGACAGGGGCGGAACGAGCAGTACTTC.

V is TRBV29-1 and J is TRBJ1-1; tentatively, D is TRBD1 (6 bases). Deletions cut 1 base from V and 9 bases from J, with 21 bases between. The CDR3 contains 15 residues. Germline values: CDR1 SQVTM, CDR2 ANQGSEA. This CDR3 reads CSVEGPRDTKLKAFF. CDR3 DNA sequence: TGCAGCGTTGAAGGGCCCCGGGACACTAAATTAAAAGCTTTCTTT.

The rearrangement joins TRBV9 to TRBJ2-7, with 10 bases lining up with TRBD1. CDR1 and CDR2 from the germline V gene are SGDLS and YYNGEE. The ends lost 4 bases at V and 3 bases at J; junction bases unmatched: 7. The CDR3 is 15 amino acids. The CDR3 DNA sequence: TGTGCCAGCAGCTTGGGGGACAGGGGAAACTACGAGCAGTACTTC. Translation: CASSLGDRGNYEQYF. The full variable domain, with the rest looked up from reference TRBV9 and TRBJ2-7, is DSGVTQTPKHLITATGQRVTLRCSPRSGDLSVYWYQQSLDQGLQFLIQYYNGEERAKGNILERFSAQQFPDLHSELNLSSLELGDSALYFCASSLGDRGNYEQYFGPGTRLTVT.

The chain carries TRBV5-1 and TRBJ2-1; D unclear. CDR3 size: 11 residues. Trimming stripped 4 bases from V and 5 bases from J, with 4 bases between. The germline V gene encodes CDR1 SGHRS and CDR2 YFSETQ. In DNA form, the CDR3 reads TGCGCCAGCAGCCCGGACAATGAGCAGTTCTTC. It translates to CASSPDNEQFF.

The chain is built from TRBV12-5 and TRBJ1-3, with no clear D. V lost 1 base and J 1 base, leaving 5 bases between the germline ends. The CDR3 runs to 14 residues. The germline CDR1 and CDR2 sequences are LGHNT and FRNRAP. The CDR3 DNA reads TGTGCTAGTGGTTTGGGCGTTTCTGGAAACACCATATATTTT. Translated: CASGLGVSGNTIYF.

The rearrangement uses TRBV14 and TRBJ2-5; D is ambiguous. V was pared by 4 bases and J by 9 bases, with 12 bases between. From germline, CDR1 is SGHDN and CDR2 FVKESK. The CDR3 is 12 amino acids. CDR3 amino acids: CASSLRRQAQYF. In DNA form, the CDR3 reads TGTGCCAGCAGCCTCCGTAGGCAGGCCCAGTACTTC.

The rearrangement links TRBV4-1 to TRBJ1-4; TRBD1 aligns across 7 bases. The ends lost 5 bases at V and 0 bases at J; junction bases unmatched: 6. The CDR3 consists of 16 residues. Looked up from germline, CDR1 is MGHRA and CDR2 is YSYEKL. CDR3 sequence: CASSERDRPTNEKLFF. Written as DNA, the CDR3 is TGCGCCAGCAGCGAAAGGGACAGACCAACTAATGAAAAACTGTTTTTT.

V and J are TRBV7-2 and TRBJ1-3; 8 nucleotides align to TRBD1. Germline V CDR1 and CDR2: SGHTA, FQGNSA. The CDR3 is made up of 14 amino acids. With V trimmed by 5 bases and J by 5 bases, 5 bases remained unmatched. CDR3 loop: CASSQGQGRNTIYF. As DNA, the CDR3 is TGTGCCAGCAGCCAAGGACAGGGAAGAAACACCATATATTTT.

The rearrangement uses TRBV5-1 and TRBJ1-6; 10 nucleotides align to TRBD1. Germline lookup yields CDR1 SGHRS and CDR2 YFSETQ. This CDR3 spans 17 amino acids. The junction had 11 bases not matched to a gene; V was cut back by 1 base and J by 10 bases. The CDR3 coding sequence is TGCGCCAGCAGCTTGATCGTCCGGGGACAGGGGAACTCACCCCTCCACTTT. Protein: CASSLIVRGQGNSPLHF.